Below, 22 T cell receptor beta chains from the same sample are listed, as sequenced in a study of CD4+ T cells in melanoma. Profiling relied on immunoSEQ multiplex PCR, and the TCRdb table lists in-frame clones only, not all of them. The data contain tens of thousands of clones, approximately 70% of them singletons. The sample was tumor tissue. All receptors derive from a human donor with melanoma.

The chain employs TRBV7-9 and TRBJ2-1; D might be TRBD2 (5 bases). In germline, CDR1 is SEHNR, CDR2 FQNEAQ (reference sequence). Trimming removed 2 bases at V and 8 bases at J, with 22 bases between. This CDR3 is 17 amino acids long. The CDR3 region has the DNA TGTGCCAGCAGCTTAAAGTCGGAGCCTAGTCTCGGGGATGAGCAGTTCTTC. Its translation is CASSLKSEPSLGDEQFF.

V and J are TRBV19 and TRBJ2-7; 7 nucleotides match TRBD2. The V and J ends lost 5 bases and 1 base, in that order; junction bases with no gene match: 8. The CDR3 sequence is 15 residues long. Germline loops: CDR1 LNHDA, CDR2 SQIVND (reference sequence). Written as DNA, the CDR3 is TGTGCCAGTAGTCTCCTGGGAGGGGAGTCCTACGAGCAGTACTTC. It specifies CASSLLGGESYEQYF.

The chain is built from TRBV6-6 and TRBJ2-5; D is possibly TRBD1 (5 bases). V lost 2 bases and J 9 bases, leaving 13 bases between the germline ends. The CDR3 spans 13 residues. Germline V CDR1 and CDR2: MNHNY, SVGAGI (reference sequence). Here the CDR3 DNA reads TGTGCCAGCAGTTACGGACCTCTAGGGGCCCAGTACTTC. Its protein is CASSYGPLGAQYF.

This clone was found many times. DNA of the CDR3: TGTGCCAGCAGCCGCCGGGACAGGGGACCCTACGAGCAGTACTTC. It yields the protein CASSRRDRGPYEQYF. V usage is TRBV14 and J usage is TRBJ2-7; 10 bases are shared with TRBD1. The CDR3 sequence is 15 residues long. With 4 bases clipped from V and 2 bases from J, the junction kept 5 bases outside the gene matches. Germline V gene sequence: CDR1 SGHDN, CDR2 FVKESK.

CDR3 sequence (DNA): TGTGCCAGCAGCCCCGGGACAGGAGCCTACGAGCAGTACTTC. Its translation: CASSPGTGAYEQYF. The genes are TRBV5-8 and TRBJ2-7; 8 bases map to TRBD1. The CDR3 runs 14 residues. Germline CDR1 is SGHTS and CDR2 is YDEGEE. The trim removed 4 bases at V and 2 bases at J, leaving 5 bases unmatched. Variable domain in full (rest from reference TRBV5-8 and TRBJ2-7): EAGVTQSPTHLIKTRGQQATLRCSPISGHTSVYWYQQALGLGLQFLLWYDEGEERNRGNFPPRFSGRQFPNYSSELNVNALELEDSALYLCASSPGTGAYEQYFGPGTRLTVT.

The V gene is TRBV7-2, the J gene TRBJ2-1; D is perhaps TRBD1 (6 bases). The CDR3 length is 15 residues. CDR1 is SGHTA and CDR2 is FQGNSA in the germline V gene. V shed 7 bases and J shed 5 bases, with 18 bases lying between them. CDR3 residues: CASNPGHGPHNEQFF. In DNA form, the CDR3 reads TGTGCCAGCAACCCGGGACACGGACCGCACAATGAGCAGTTCTTC.

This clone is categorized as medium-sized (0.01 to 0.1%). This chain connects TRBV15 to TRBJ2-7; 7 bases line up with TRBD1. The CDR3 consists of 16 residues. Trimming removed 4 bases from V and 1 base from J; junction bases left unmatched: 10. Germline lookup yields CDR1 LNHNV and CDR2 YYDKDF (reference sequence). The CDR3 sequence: CATSTGTEDFSYEQYF. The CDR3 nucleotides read TGTGCCACCAGCACCGGGACAGAAGACTTTTCCTACGAGCAGTACTTC.

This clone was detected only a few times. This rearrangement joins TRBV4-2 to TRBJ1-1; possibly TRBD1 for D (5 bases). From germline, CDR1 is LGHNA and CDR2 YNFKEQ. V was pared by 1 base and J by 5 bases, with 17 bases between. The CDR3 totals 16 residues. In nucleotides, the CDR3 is TGTGCCAGCAGCCAAGCCACCAATAGGGGTACTACTGAAGCTTTCTTT. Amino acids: CASSQATNRGTTEAFF.

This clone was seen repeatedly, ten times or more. The CDR3 sequence is CASSFIRVNTEAFF. In DNA, the CDR3 is TGTGCCAGCAGTTTCATACGGGTGAACACTGAAGCTTTCTTT. This chain uses TRBV28 with TRBJ1-1, with D unresolved. This CDR3 has 14 residues. CDR1 and CDR2 (germline): MDHEN, SYDVKM. V was pared by 3 bases and J by 0 bases, with 8 bases between.

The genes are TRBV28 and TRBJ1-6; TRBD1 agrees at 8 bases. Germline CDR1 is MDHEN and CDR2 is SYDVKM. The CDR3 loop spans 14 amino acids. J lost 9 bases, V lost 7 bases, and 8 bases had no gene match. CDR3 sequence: CASTSTGGFSPLHF. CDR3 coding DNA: TGTGCCAGCACCTCCACAGGGGGATTTTCACCCCTCCACTTT. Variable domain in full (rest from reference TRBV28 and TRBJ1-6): DVKVTQSSRYLVKRTGEKVFLECVQDMDHENMFWYRQDPGLGLRLIYFSYDVKMKEKGDIPEGYSVSREKKERFSLILESASTNQTSMYLCASTSTGGFSPLHFGNGTRLTVT.

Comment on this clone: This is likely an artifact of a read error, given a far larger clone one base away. This chain's CDR3 is CASSPGTGGYEQYF. CDR3 nucleotides: TGTGCCAGCAGCCCTGGGACAGGGGGCTACGAGCAGTACTTC. The rearrangement links TRBV7-3 to TRBJ2-7; TRBD1 agrees at 11 bases. CDR1 and CDR2 from the germline V gene are SGHTA and FQGTGA. Trimming took 5 bases from V and 3 from J; bases not matched to a gene: 3. CDR3 length equals 14 residues.

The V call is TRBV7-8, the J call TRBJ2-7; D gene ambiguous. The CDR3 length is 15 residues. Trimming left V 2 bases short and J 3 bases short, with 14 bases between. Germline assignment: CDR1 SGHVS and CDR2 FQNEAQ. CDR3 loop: CASSLYAGEDYEQYF. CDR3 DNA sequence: TGTGCCAGCAGCTTATACGCAGGAGAAGACTACGAGCAGTACTTC. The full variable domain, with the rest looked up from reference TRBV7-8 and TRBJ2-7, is GAGVSQSPRYKVAKRGQDVALRCDPISGHVSLFWYQQALGQGPEFLTYFQNEAQLDKSGLPSDRFFAERPEGSVSTLKIQRTQQEDSAVYLCASSLYAGEDYEQYFGPGTRLTVT.

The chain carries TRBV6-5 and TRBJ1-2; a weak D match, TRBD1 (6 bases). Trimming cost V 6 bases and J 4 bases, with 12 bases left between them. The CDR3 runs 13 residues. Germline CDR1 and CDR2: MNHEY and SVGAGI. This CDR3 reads CASSPQGPYGYTF. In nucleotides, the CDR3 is TGTGCCAGCAGCCCACAGGGTCCCTATGGCTACACCTTC.

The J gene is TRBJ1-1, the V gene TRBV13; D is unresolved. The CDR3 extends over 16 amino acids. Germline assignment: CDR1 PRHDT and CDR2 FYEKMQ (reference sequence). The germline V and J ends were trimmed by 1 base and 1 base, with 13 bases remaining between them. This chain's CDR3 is CASSLAHELPNTEAFF. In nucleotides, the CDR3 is TGTGCCAGCAGCTTAGCGCACGAGCTACCGAACACTGAAGCTTTCTTT. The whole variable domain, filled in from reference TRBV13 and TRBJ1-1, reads AAGVIQSPRHLIKEKRETATLKCYPIPRHDTVYWYQQGPGQDPQFLISFYEKMQSDKGSIPDRFSAQQFSDYHSELNMSSLELGDSALYFCASSLAHELPNTEAFFGQGTRLTVV.

CDR3: CSGQRNTEAFF. The CDR3 DNA reads as TGCAGTGGACAGCGGAACACTGAAGCTTTCTTT. V gene TRBV20-1 combines with J gene TRBJ1-1; weak D call: TRBD1 (5 bases). CDR3 length: 11 amino acids. V lost 7 bases and J lost 1, with 7 bases in between. Germline assignment: CDR1 DFQATT and CDR2 SNEGSKA (reference sequence).

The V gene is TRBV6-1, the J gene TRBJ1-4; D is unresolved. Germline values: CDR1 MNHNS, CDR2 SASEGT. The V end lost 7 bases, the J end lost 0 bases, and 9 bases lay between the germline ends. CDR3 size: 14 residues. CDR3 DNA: TGTGCCAGCACTTCAGCTGCAACTAATGAAAAACTGTTTTTT. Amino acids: CASTSAATNEKLFF.

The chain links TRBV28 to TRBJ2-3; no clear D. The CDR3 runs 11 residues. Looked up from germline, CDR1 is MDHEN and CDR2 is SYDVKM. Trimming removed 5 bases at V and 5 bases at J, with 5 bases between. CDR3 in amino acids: CASSGIDTQYF. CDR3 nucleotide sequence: TGTGCCAGCAGTGGGATAGATACGCAGTATTTT.

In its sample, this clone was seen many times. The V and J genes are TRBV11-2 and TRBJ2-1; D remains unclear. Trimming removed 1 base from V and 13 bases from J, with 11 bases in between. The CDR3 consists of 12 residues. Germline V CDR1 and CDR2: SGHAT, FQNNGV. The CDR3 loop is CASSLGPNPQFF. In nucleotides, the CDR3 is TGTGCCAGCAGCTTAGGGCCAAATCCCCAGTTCTTC.

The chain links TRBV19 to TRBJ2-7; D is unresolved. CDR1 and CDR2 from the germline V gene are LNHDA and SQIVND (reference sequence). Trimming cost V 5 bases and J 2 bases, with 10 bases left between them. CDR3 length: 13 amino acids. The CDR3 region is CASSQTATYEQYF. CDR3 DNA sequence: TGTGCCAGTAGTCAGACGGCGACCTACGAGCAGTACTTC.

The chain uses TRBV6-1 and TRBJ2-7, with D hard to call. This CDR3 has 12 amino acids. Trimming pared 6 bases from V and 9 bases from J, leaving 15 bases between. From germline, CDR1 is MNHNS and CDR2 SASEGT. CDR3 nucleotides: TGTGCCAGCAGCCTCGGGTCCTTCGGGCAGTACTTC. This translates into CASSLGSFGQYF.

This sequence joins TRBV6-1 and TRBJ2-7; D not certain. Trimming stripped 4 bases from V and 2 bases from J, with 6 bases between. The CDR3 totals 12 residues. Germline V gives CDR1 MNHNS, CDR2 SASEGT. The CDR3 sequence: CASSVLAYEQYF. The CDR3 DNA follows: TGTGCCAGCAGTGTGTTGGCCTACGAGCAGTACTTC.

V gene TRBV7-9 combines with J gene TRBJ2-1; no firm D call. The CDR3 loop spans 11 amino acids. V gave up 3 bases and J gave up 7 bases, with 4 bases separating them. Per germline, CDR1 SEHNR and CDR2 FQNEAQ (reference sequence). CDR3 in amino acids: CASSFRNEQFF. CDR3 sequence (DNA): TGTGCCAGCAGCTTTCGGAATGAGCAGTTCTTC.